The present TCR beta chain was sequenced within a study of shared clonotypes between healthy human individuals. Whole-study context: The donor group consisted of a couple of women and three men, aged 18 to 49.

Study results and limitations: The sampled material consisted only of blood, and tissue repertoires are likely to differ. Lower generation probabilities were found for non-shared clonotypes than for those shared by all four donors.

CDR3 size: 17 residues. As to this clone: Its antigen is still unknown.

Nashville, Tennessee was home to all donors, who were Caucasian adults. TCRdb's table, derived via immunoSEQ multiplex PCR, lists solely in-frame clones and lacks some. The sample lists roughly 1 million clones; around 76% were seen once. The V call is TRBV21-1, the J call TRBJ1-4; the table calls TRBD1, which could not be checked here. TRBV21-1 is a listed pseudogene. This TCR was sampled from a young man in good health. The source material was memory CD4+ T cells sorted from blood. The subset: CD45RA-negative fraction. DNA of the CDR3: TGTGCCAGCAGCAAACAGGACAGGGCCCCTCCTAATGAAAAACTGTTTTTT. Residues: CASSKQDRAPPNEKLFF.